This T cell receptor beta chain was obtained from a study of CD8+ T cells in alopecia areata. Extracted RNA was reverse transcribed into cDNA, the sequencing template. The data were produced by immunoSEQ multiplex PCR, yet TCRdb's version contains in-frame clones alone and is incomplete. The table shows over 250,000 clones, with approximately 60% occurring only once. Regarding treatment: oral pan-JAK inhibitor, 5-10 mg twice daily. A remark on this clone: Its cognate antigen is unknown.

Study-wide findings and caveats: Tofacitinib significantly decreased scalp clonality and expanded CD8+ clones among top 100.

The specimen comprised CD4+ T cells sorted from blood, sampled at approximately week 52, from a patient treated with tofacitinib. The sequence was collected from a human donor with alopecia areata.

This chain's CDR3 is CASSFRDRGPEQYF. The CDR3 nucleotides read TGTGCCAGCAGCTTCCGGGACAGGGGTCCCGAGCAGTACTTC. This chain uses TRBV7-6 with TRBJ2-7; 10 bases line up with TRBD1. J gave up 6 bases and V 3 bases, and 5 bases lay outside the gene matches. CDR1 is SGHVS and CDR2 is FNYEAQ in the germline V gene. The CDR3 length is 14 residues.